Below, one TCR beta chain is given with its context. This clone showed up just a few times. Its antigen remains unidentified. Base qualities were left out, and no much larger clone turns up one base away. The sample belongs to a study of blood T cell repertoires in COVID-19 (dated by TCRdb to about 2020). For the wider study: Samples from collaborators originated in the United States, Italy and Spain and spanned both the acute and convalescent phases of COVID-19. The prospective study material was composed of cDNA or gDNA derived from T cells, B-cell-depleted T cells, or PBMCs. The dataset comprised deeply sampled blood TCRbeta repertoires from subjects exposed to, actively infected with, or recovered from COVID-19. The repertoires were released in a freely available public database meant as a resource for research on the immune response to SARS-CoV-2. Samples came from the ongoing ImmuneRACE study (first 160 participants) plus 1,254 subjects from 6 global collaborators. The sample metadata nearly always contained a de-identified subject ID, COVID-19 status, age in years and sex. Where available, HLA class I and class II types were obtained from metadata supplied by the sample provider rather than from assay-based typing. Broad study findings and their caveats: The amount of clinical and demographic metadata varied by source and participant and was provided uncurated.

In Seattle, one collaborating source enrolled patients while the infection was active and tracked those patients longitudinally over the course of disease. Whole blood was collected in K2EDTA tubes by collaborating institutions according to the institutions' own protocols. For TCRbeta analysis, collaborators shipped samples as frozen whole blood, isolated PBMCs, or DNA extracted from either of those sample types. From the cysteine up to the phenylalanine, the CDR3 has a length of 15 residues. Only the CDR3 DNA is retained, 45 bases long and in frame from the first base. From a lookup of the germline V gene, CDR1 and CDR2 are SGDLS and YYNGEE. The junction carries 18 bases between V and J, which are trimmed by 4 bases and 8 bases respectively. The immunoSEQ Assay, a bias-controlled multiplex PCR, was used to amplify TCRbeta CDR3 regions from genomic DNA. In the authors' own workflow: The number of nucleated cells in each sample was estimated by amplification of reference gene primers within the assay. Sequence reads were collapsed and filtered to measure the absolute abundance of every unique TCRbeta CDR3 rearrangement. For each sample, productive Simpson clonality was calculated by taking the square root of Simpson's diversity index across productive rearrangements. The clones in this table, taken by TCRdb from immuneACCESS, are in-frame only. Not every clone is retained; where verified, under half of the shortfall comes from an unresolved V gene, and the cause of the rest is unknown. V and J calls plus clone size are reproduced from that table; the DNA served to infer D and trimming. The sample contains under 200,000 clones, 85% of them found a single time. The leading ten clones occupy roughly 8.1% of the sample.

Sequencing was performed on peripheral blood. The chain is made from TRBV9 and TRBJ1-4, with no confident D gene call. This TCR derives from a woman of 80 years or more with COVID-19, enrolled during active disease. CDR3 sequence: CASSPIGGPGEKLFF. The sequenced DNA is TGTGCCAGCAGCCCCATAGGAGGGCCGGGGGAAAAACTGTTTTTT.